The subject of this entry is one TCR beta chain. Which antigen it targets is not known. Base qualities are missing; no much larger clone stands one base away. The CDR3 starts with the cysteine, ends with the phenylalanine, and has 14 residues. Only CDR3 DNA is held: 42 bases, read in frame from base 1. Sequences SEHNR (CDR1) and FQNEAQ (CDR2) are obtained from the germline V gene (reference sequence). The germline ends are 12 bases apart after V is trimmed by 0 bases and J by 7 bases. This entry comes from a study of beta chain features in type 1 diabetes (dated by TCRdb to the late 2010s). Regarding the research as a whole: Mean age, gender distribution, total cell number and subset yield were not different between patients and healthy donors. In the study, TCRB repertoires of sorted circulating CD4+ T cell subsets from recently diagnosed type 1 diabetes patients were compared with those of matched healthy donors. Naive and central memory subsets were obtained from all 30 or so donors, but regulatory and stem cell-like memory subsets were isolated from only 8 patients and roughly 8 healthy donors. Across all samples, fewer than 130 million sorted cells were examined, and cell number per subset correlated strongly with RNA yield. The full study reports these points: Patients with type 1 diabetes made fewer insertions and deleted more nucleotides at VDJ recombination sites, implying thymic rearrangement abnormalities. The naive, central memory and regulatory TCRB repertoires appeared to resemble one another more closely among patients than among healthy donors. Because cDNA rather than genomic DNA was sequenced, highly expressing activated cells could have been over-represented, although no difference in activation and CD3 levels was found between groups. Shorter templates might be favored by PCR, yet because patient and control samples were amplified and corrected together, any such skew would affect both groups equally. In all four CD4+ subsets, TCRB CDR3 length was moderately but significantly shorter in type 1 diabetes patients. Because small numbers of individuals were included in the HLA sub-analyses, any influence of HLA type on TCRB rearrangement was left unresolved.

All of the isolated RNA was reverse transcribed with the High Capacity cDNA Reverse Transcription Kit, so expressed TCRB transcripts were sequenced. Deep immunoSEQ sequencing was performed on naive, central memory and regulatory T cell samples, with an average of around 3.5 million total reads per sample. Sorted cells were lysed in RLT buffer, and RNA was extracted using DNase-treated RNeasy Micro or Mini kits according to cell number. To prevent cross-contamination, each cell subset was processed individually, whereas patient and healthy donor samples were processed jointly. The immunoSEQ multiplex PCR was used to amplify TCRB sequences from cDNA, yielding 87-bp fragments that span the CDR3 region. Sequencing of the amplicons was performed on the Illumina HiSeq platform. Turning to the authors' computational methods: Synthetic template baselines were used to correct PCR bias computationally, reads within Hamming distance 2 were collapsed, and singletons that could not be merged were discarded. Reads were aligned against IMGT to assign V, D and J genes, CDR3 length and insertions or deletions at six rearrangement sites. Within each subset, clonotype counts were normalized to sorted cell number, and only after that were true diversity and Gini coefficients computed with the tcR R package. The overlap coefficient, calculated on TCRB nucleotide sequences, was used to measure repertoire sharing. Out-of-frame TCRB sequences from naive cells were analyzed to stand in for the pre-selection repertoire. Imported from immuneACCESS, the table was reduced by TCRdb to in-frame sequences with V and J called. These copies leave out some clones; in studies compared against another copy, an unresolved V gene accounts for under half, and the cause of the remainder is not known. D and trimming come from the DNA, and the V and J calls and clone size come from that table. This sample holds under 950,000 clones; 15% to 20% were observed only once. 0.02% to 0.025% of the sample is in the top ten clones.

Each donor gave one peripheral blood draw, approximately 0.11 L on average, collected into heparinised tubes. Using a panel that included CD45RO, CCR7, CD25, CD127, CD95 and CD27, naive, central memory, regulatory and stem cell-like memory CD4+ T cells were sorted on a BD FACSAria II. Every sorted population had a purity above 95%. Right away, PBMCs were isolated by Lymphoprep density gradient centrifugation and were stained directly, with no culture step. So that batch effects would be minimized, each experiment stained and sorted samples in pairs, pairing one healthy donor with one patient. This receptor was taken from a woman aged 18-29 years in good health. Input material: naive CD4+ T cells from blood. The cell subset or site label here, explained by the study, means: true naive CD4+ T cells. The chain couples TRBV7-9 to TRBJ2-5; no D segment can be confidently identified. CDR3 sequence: CASSLAGPRRTQYF. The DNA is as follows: TGTGCCAGCAGCTTAGCGGGCCCCAGGCGGACCCAGTACTTC.